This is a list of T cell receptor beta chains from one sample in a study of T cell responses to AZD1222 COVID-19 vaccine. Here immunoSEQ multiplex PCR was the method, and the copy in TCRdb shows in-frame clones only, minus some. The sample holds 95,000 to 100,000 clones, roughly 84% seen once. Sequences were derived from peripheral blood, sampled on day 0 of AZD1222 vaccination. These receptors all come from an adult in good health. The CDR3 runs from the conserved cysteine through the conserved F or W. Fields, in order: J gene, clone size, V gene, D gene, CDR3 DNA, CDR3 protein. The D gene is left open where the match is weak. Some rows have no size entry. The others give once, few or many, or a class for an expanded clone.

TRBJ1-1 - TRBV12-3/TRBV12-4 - TGTGCCAGCAGTTTAGGGCGGCCCACTGAAGCTTTCTTT CASSLGRPTEAFF
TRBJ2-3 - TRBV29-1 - TGCAGCGTTGAGCGGGACCGCCCAGATACGCAGTATTTT CSVERDRPDTQYF
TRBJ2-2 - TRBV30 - TGTGCCTGGAGTGTGAACTGGCCATTGAACACCGGGGAGCTGTTTTTT CAWSVNWPLNTGELFF
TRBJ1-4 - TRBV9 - TGTGCCAGTACCCCACGAAGAGGTGGAACTAATGAAAAACTGTTTTTT CASTPRRGGTNEKLFF
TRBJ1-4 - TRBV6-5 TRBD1 TGTGCCAGCAGCGCCAGTACAGGGGGATATGAAAAACTGTTTTTT CASSASTGGYEKLFF
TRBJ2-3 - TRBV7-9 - TGTGCCAGCAGCTTAGGAGGGTCAGTGTTCACAGATACGCAGTATTTT CASSLGGSVFTDTQYF
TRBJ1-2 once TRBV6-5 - TGTGCCAGCAGTCTGGGACGGACTAACTATGGCTACACCTTC CASSLGRTNYGYTF
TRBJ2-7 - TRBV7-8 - TGTGCCAGCAGCATCCCCCGCGGCGGCAGTTCAACCTACGAGCAGTACTTC CASSIPRGGSSTYEQYF
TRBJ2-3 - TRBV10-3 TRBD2 TGTGCCATCACCGGGCGGGAGTCAGATACGCAGTATTTT CAITGRESDTQYF
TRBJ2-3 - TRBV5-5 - TGTGCCACCTCTCTGGGGTTATTAGGCACAGATACGCAGTATTTT CATSLGLLGTDTQYF
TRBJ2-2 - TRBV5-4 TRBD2 TGTGCCAGCAGCTTGTTGGGGCTAGCGGGGAACACCGGGGAGCTGTTTTTT CASSLLGLAGNTGELFF
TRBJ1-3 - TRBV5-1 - TGCGCCAGCAGCTTGTCGACCGGGGCGAGCTCTGGAAACACCATATATTTT CASSLSTGASSGNTIYF
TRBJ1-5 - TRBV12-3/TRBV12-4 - TGTGCCAGCAGTCTCGGGGTTCAGCCCCAGCATTTT CASSLGVQPQHF
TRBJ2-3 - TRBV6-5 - TGTGCCAGCAGTTACGGGGGGCCAAGCACAGATACGCAGTATTTT CASSYGGPSTDTQYF
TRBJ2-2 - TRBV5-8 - TGTGCCAGCAGCTTACACACCGGGGAGCTGTTTTTT CASSLHTGELFF
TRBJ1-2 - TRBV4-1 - TGCGCCAGCAGCCAAGAAGAAACCACGGCCTACCATGGCTACACCTTC CASSQEETTAYHGYTF
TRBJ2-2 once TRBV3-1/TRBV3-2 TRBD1 TGTGCCAGCAGCCAAGGAGACAGGGGGAAATTCGGGGAGCTGTTTTTT CASSQGDRGKFGELFF
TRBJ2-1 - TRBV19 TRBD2 TGTGCCAGTAGAGGACTAGCGCTTTACAATGAGCAGTTCTTC CASRGLALYNEQFF
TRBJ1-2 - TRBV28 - TGTGCCAGCAGTTTAGTTGGCGGTCCAGGACCTTATGGCTACACCTTC CASSLVGGPGPYGYTF
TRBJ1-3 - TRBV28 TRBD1 TGTGCCAGCAGTCGGACAGGGGTTGGAAACACCATATATTTT CASSRTGVGNTIYF
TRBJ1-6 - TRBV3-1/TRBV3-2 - TGTGCCAGCAGCCAAGTAGGGACCGGTGGAGGGTCACCCCTCCACTTT CASSQVGTGGGSPLHF
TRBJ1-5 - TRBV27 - TGTGCCAGCAGTTCTGGCGATCAGCCCCAGCATTTT CASSSGDQPQHF
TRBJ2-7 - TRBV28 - TGTGCCAGCATTCCTGCCGGCGGGGTCTCTTACGAGCAGTACTTC CASIPAGGVSYEQYF
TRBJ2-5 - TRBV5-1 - TGCGCCAGCAGCTTGGACGCCAGTCCAGAGACCCAGTACTTC CASSLDASPETQYF
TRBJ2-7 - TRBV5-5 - TGTGCCAGCAGCCCCTGGGGGACATCCTACGAGCAGTACTTC CASSPWGTSYEQYF
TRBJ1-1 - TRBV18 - TGTGCCAGCTCACCGGACAGAAAGAACACTGAAGCTTTCTTT CASSPDRKNTEAFF
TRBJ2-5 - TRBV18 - TGTGCCAGCTCAAGAGAGAGGGTTAGCCAAGAGACCCAGTACTTC CASSRERVSQETQYF
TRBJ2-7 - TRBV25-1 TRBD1 TGTGCCAGCAGCGCAGACAGGGGGCGGATCGCCTACGAGCAGTACTTC CASSADRGRIAYEQYF
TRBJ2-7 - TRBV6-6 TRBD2 TGTGCCAGCAGACCCGGACTAGCGGGAGTGTACGAGCAGTACTTC CASRPGLAGVYEQYF
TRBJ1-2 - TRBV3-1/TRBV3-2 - TGTGCCAGCAGCCAAGGTCCCGCATCGTTAGGCTACACCTTC CASSQGPASLGYTF
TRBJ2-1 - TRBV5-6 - TGTGCCAGCAGGGATTACAATGAGCAGTTCTTC CASRDYNEQFF
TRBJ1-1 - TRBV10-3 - TGTGCCATCAGCGAGGGGGTATCGGACACTGAAGCTTTCTTT CAISEGVSDTEAFF
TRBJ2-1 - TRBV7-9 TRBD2 TGTGCCAGCAGCCCCGGACTAGCGGGAAACAATGAGCAGTTCTTC CASSPGLAGNNEQFF
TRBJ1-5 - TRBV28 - TGTGCCAGCAGTCCCCGCAGGCAGCCCCAGCATTTT CASSPRRQPQHF
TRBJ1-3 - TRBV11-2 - TGTGCCAGCAGCTTAGGACCGGCGGATGGAAACACCATATATTTT CASSLGPADGNTIYF
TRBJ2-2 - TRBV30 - TGTGCCTGGCGTAGGCTCACCCATAACACCGGGGAGCTGTTTTTT CAWRRLTHNTGELFF
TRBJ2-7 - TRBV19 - TGTGCCAGTAGACCGGGGGAGAGCTCCTACGAGCAGTACTTC CASRPGESSYEQYF
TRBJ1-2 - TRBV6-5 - TGTGCCAGCAGCGGGGCCAACTATGGCTACACCTTC CASSGANYGYTF
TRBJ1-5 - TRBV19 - TGTGCCAGTAGGATCATCAATCAGCCCCAGCATTTT CASRIINQPQHF
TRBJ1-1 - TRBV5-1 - TGCGCCAGCAGCTTGCAGGGAATCAACACTGAAGCTTTCTTT CASSLQGINTEAFF
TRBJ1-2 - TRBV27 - TGTGCCAGCAGTTTATCTTCCGGGGGGGGCGGCTACACCTTC CASSLSSGGGGYTF
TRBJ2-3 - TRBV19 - TGTGCCAGTAGTGAAGCGGACACAGATACGCAGTATTTT CASSEADTDTQYF
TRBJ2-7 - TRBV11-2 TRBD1 TGTGCCAGCAGTAGAGGACAGGGTTACGAGCAGTACTTC CASSRGQGYEQYF
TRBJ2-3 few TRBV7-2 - TGTGCCAGCAGCTTTAGAGCAGATACGCAGTATTTT CASSFRADTQYF
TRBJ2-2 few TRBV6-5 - TGTGCCAGCCGCGGAGACGCGAACACCGGGGAGCTGTTTTTT CASRGDANTGELFF
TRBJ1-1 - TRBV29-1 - TGCAGCGTCCGCCTCAGGGCGGATGACACTGAAGCTTTCTTT CSVRLRADDTEAFF
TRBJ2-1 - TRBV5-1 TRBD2 TGCGCCAGCAGCTTCGGACTAGCGGGAGGGGCTTACAATGAGCAGTTCTTC CASSFGLAGGAYNEQFF
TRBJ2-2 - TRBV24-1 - TGTGCCACCATGGACAGCTTCGGGGAGCTGTTTTTT CATMDSFGELFF